A single sample is the source of the 20 T cell receptor beta chains below, sequenced in a study of T cells in Graves' hyperthyroidism and ophthalmopathy. TCR beta CDR3 regions were amplified from RNA. An initial round of RT-PCR targeting the TCR CDR3 relied on the HTBI primer set. MiXCR was run by TCRdb on the multiplex PCR reads, yielding one entry per CDR3 protein. The sample yields about 770,000 distinct CDR3 sequences, over 15% seen once. Sequenced: blood. These TCRs come from a woman between 45 and 65 years old with Graves' hyperthyroidism that later progressed to Graves' ophthalmopathy.

This clonotype was picked up a small number of times. This may stem from a read error, because a much larger clone lies one nucleotide away. The chain uses TRBV7-9 and TRBJ2-3; D might be TRBD1 (5 bases). Germline V gene data show CDR1 as SEHNR and CDR2 as FQNEAQ (reference sequence). Trimming cost V 1 base and J 3 bases, with 8 bases left between them. This CDR3 has 14 residues. CDR3: CASSLDDSTDTQYF. Written as DNA, the CDR3 is TGTGCCAGCAGCTTAGATGACAGTACAGATACGCAGTATTTT.

V gene TRBV10-3 combines with J gene TRBJ1-1; maybe TRBD1 (6 bases). The V gene's germline CDR1 is ENHRY and CDR2 SYGVKD. The V and J ends lost 7 bases and 4 bases respectively, with 13 bases between them. The CDR3 covers 13 residues. This CDR3 reads CAITSQGLTEAFF. The CDR3 coding sequence is TGTGCCATCACCAGCCAGGGGCTCACTGAAGCTTTCTTT.

At least ten counts were recorded for this clonotype. At one of its ends the junction is not consistent with the germline gene, which may arise from a read error. This sequence joins TRBV5-1 and TRBJ1-1; D is perhaps TRBD1 (5 bases). This CDR3 has 12 residues. The germline gives CDR1 SGHRS, CDR2 YFSETQ. Here the CDR3 DNA reads TGTGCCAGCAGTGGGGGGAACACTGAAGCTTTCTTT. It specifies CASSGGNTEAFF.

This clonotype was seen ten or more times. In DNA, the CDR3 is TGTGCCATCAGTGGGAGGACAGGCCCTTTAGCTAACTATGGCTACACCTTC. Translating gives CAISGRTGPLANYGYTF. The rearrangement uses TRBV10-3 and TRBJ1-2; 7 bases align to TRBD1. The trim removed 4 bases at V and 0 bases at J, leaving 11 bases unmatched. This CDR3 region has 17 residues. Germline CDR1 and CDR2: ENHRY and SYGVKD.

In this sample, this clonotype turned up many times. The DNA for the CDR3 is TGTGCCAGCAGTGAAATCCGTGGGACAGGGGGAGGGACCCAGTACTTC. Translating it yields CASSEIRGTGGGTQYF. The J gene is TRBJ2-5, the V gene TRBV2; 11 bases line up with TRBD1. With 2 bases clipped from V and 7 bases from J, the junction kept 9 bases outside the gene matches. The CDR3 has 16 amino acids. CDR1 and CDR2 from the germline V gene are SNHLY and FYNNEI. Full variable domain (rest looked up from reference TRBV2 and TRBJ2-5): EPEVTQTPSHQVTQMGQEVILRCVPISNHLYFYWYRQILGQKVEFLVSFYNNEISEKSEIFDDQFSVERPDGSNFTLKIRSTKLEDSAMYFCASSEIRGTGGGTQYFGPGTRLLVL.

This clonotype was counted ten times or more. J is TRBJ1-2 and V is TRBV11-2; maybe TRBD1 (5 bases). V lost 5 bases and J lost 8, with 18 bases in between. The germline V gene has CDR1 SGHAT and CDR2 FQNNGV. CDR3 length: 14 amino acids. CDR3 in amino acids: CASSPRAGYRGYTF. DNA for the CDR3: TGTGCCAGCAGCCCTAGGGCAGGGTATAGGGGCTACACCTTC.

This clonotype was picked up a small number of times. CDR3 in DNA: TGTGCCAGCAGCTTAGTAGGGACAGCCAAAAACATTCAGTACTTC. Translation gives CASSLVGTAKNIQYF. The genes are TRBV7-2 and TRBJ2-4; either TRBD1 or TRBD2 may fit D (5 bases each). The V end lost 1 base, the J end lost 0 bases, and 7 bases lay between the germline ends. Germline CDR1 SGHTA, CDR2 FQGNSA. The CDR3 loop spans 15 amino acids. Filled out from reference TRBV7-2 and TRBJ2-4, the complete variable domain reads GAGVSQSPSNKVTEKGKDVELRCDPISGHTALYWYRQSLGQGLEFLIYFQGNSAPDKSGLPSDRFSAERTGGSVSTLTIQRTQQEDSAVYLCASSLVGTAKNIQYFGAGTRLSVL.

The rearrangement joins TRBV2 to TRBJ1-2; TRBD1 might be the D (6 bases). The V and J ends lost 7 bases and 8 bases respectively, with 17 bases between them. The length of the CDR3 is 13 residues. The germline V gene encodes CDR1 SNHLY and CDR2 FYNNEI. Here the CDR3 reads CASTWTASGGYTF. Here the CDR3 DNA reads TGTGCCAGCACCTGGACAGCTTCTGGGGGCTACACCTTC.

The chain joins TRBV5-1 to TRBJ1-1, with a possible D match to TRBD1 (5 bases). The V gene lost 3 bases and the J gene lost 3 bases, with 15 bases spanning the gap. Per the germline V gene, CDR1 is SGHRS and CDR2 is YFSETQ. The CDR3 is 15 residues long. CDR3 sequence reads: CASSSFHRTHTEAFF. The CDR3 bases are TGCGCCAGCAGCTCCTTTCACAGGACTCACACTGAAGCTTTCTTT. The full variable domain, with the rest looked up from reference TRBV5-1 and TRBJ1-1, is KAGVTQTPRYLIKTRGQQVTLSCSPISGHRSVSWYQQTPGQGLQFLFEYFSETQRNKGNFPGRFSGRQFSNSRSEMNVSTLELGDSALYLCASSSFHRTHTEAFFGQGTRLTVV.

This clonotype appeared many times. The gene calls are TRBV6-1 and TRBJ2-1; 7 nucleotides line up with TRBD1. CDR3 length: 15 amino acids. Per germline, CDR1 MNHNS and CDR2 SASEGT. Trimming cost V 6 bases and J 4 bases; bases outside gene matches: 9. DNA of the CDR3: TGTGCCAGCAGGATAACCGGGACAGCTTACAATGAGCAGTTCTTC. Amino acid sequence: CASRITGTAYNEQFF.

Only a few counts were recorded for this clonotype. The chain couples TRBV4-1 to TRBJ1-1, with 7 positions matching TRBD1. The CDR3 extends over 17 amino acids. V shed 0 bases, J shed 6 bases, and the junction held 13 bases outside the gene matches. Germline CDR1 is MGHRA and CDR2 is YSYEKL. This chain's CDR3 is CASSQEGTGATGAEAFF. The CDR3 bases are TGCGCCAGCAGCCAAGAAGGTACAGGGGCGACGGGCGCTGAAGCTTTCTTT.

The rearrangement links TRBV5-4 to TRBJ1-6; unclear D gene. Germline-derived CDR1 and CDR2 are SGHNT and YYREEE (reference sequence). The CDR3 is made up of 15 amino acids. The V and J ends lost 4 bases and 9 bases respectively, with 17 bases between them. Here the CDR3 reads CASSPDGWALSPLHF. The CDR3 DNA follows: TGTGCCAGCAGCCCTGACGGTTGGGCGCTTTCACCCCTCCACTTT.

The genes are TRBV9 and TRBJ2-6, with D uncertain. Per the germline V gene, CDR1 is SGDLS and CDR2 is YYNGEE. This CDR3 is built from 14 residues. The V end lost 3 bases, the J end lost 0 bases, and 4 bases lay between the germline ends. CDR3: CASSADSGANVLTF. In DNA, the CDR3 is TGTGCCAGCAGCGCCGACTCTGGGGCCAACGTCCTGACTTTC.

This clonotype was detected a few times. The CDR3 protein is CASSLSRFGGVKTQYF. CDR3 in DNA: TGTGCCAGCAGCCTAAGTCGGTTCGGGGGCGTTAAGACCCAGTACTTC. The V and J genes are TRBV7-2 and TRBJ2-5; D is perhaps TRBD1 or TRBD2 (6 bases each). Germline CDR1 SGHTA, CDR2 FQGNSA. The CDR3 length is 16 residues. The ends were cut back, 5 bases at V and 6 bases at J, with 22 bases in the middle. Supplemented by reference TRBV7-2 and TRBJ2-5, the full variable domain reads GAGVSQSPSNKVTEKGKDVELRCDPISGHTALYWYRQSLGQGLEFLIYFQGNSAPDKSGLPSDRFSAERTGGSVSTLTIQRTQQEDSAVYLCASSLSRFGGVKTQYFGPGTRLLVL.

The table lists this clonotype with a few counts. The genes are TRBV7-9 and TRBJ2-3; 16 bases match TRBD2. V lost 5 bases and J lost 6; bases outside the gene matches: 8. This CDR3 comprises 17 residues. Per the germline V gene, CDR1 is SEHNR and CDR2 is FQNEAQ (reference sequence). CDR3 nucleotide sequence: TGTGCCAGCAGCCCAGGGACTAGCGGGGGGGGTTCGGATACGCAGTATTTT. It specifies CASSPGTSGGGSDTQYF.

There are many counts of this clonotype. V gene TRBV18 combines with J gene TRBJ1-2; 8 bases line up with TRBD1. This CDR3 has 13 amino acids. With 6 bases clipped from V and 3 bases from J, the junction kept 3 bases outside the gene matches. The germline gives CDR1 KGHSH, CDR2 LQKENI. CDR3 residues: CASSQGQDYGYTF. The CDR3 nucleotides read TGTGCCAGCTCCCAGGGACAGGACTATGGCTACACCTTC.

The rearrangement uses TRBV2 and TRBJ2-3; the match to TRBD2 covers 10 bases. The CDR3 runs 16 residues. V trimming: 1 base; J trimming: 2 bases; junction bases outside the gene matches: 3. Germline loops: CDR1 SNHLY, CDR2 FYNNEI. The CDR3 sequence: CASSEGAGGNTDTQYF. The DNA of the CDR3 is TGTGCCAGCAGTGAAGGAGCGGGGGGGAACACAGATACGCAGTATTTT.

This chain joins TRBV5-6 and TRBJ1-1, with 8 bases lining up with TRBD1. J was trimmed by 1 base and V by 3 bases; bases with no gene match: 8. The CDR3 runs to 16 residues. CDR1 SGHDT and CDR2 YYEEEE come from the germline V gene. CDR3 residues: CASSWWSGTGNTEAFF. DNA for the CDR3: TGTGCCAGCAGCTGGTGGTCGGGGACAGGGAACACTGAAGCTTTCTTT.

This clonotype has just a few counts. The chain is built from TRBV10-3 and TRBJ1-2, with D unresolved. Germline loops: CDR1 ENHRY, CDR2 SYGVKD. With 0 bases removed from V and 7 bases from J, the gap between germline ends came to 6 bases. This CDR3 has 12 amino acids. The CDR3 DNA is TGTGCCATCAGTGAGTCAGGGCCTGGCTACACCTTC. Its translation is CAISESGPGYTF.

Many counts were recorded for this clonotype. The chain employs TRBV7-2 and TRBJ2-5, with unresolved D. The germline V gene encodes CDR1 SGHTA and CDR2 FQGNSA. The CDR3 contains 12 residues. Trimming shortened V by 5 bases and J by 5 bases, and 9 bases separated the two germline ends. The CDR3 sequence: CASSRPAETQYF. CDR3 DNA: TGTGCCAGCAGCCGCCCCGCGGAGACCCAGTACTTC.